The 2 T cell receptor beta chains listed next were all sequenced from one sample in a study of blood T cell repertoires in COVID-19 (dated by TCRdb to about 2020). The protocol used for the library was the immunoSEQ multiplex PCR assay. The table was pulled from immuneACCESS by TCRdb, which kept in-frame rearrangements only. Such tables lose some clones; where checked, under half of the loss comes from unresolved V genes, and the rest has no known cause. Across this sample there are approximately 210,000 clones, with around 89% seen only once. About 4.2% of the sample lies in the top ten. The sample consisted of peripheral blood. These TCRs come from a human donor in a cohort sampled during active COVID-19.

The chain links TRBV28 to TRBJ2-2; TRBD2 matches 11 bases. Germline values: CDR1 MDHEN, CDR2 SYDVKM. V shed 1 base and J 7 bases; nucleotides not matched to a gene: 11. The CDR3 spans 18 residues. DNA of the CDR3: TGTGCCAGCAGTTTATTAGGTAGCGGGAGGGCCTCCGTCGGGGAGCTGTTTTTT. Translated: CASSLLGSGRASVGELFF.

V is TRBV18 and J is TRBJ2-3; 7 bases match TRBD1. This CDR3 region has 15 residues. J was trimmed by 6 bases and V by 3 bases; bases with no gene match: 9. The germline CDR1 and CDR2 sequences are KGHSH and LQKENI. The DNA for the CDR3 is TGTGCCAGCTCACCGGGACAGAGGACGCCGGATACGCAGTATTTT. Translating it yields CASSPGQRTPDTQYF.